What follows is one T cell receptor (beta chain) and its context. This entry is derived from a study of T-cell reconstitution after alpha-beta-depleted transplantation in children. Germline V gives CDR1 WNHNN, CDR2 SYGVQD (reference sequence). The CDR3 contains 14 residues. Trimming removed 0 bases from V and 7 bases from J, with 9 bases in between. The TCRbeta library incorporated unique molecular identifiers. TCRdb fed the PCR reads into MiXCR, producing one record per CDR3 protein. The repertoire holds 400,000 to 500,000 distinct CDR3 sequences, with 9.5% to 13% as singletons. This sequence was found in a human donor who donated a stem cell graft to a child with acute myeloid leukemia. The sample consisted of PBMCs from the stem cell graft donor, taken from the stem cell graft. The chain links TRBV10-1 to TRBJ2-2; D unclear. This CDR3 reads CASSESLGYGELFF. The CDR3 DNA follows: TGCGCCAGCAGTGAGTCGTTGGGCTACGGGGAGCTGTTTTTT.